The clone carrying this T cell receptor (beta chain) has a handful of counts. Antigen specificity is unknown. The sample comes from a study of T-cell reconstitution after alpha-beta-depleted transplantation in children. The V and J ends lost 0 bases and 4 bases respectively, with 16 bases between them. This CDR3 has 17 residues. The V gene's germline CDR1 is MGHRA and CDR2 YSYEKL. Findings and limits, study-wide: Approximately two months post-transplant, alpha-beta T cells reportedly originated from several hundred expanded graft clones. Recipient T cells and thymic progenitors that survived were the source of the high TCRbeta diversity seen at day 60 in some patients. Among T cells one year after transplant, newly produced cells accounted for most counts and diversity.

TCRbeta library preparation incorporated unique molecular identifiers. TCRdb analysed the PCR reads with MiXCR anew, one entry per CDR3 protein. The sample holds about a million distinct CDR3 sequences; 25% to 35% are singletons and the top ten take about 28%. The rearrangement uses TRBV4-1 and TRBJ2-4; possibly TRBD2 for D (6 bases). Sequencing used PBMCs, mostly from graft donor cells, obtained 360 days after TCRalphabeta/CD19-depleted stem cell transplant. This clonotype was sampled from a boy younger than two who had a stem cell transplant for SCID, so the T cells may come from the graft donor. The CDR3 region is CASSQDQFQGLKNIQYF. Written as DNA, the CDR3 is TGCGCCAGCAGCCAAGATCAGTTCCAGGGACTGAAAAACATTCAGTACTTC.